This is a list of T cell receptor beta chains from one sample in a study of glioma-infiltrating T cells after dendritic cell vaccination. Generated by immunoSEQ multiplex PCR, the TCRdb table keeps only in-frame clones and is missing some. The table has 40,000 or so clones, 70% to 85% seen once. The material was blood, obtained before dendritic cell vaccination. These receptor sequences come from a human donor with glioblastoma. CDR3s include the opening cysteine and the closing phenylalanine or tryptophan. Each record gives: V gene, J gene, D gene, clone size, CDR3 protein, CDR3 DNA. D genes are given only for firm matches. Size tells how often a clone was seen (once, few, many) or the class of an expanded clone, and some rows leave it out.

TRBV7-2	TRBJ2-7	-	-	CASSLQRGMGYEQYF	TGTGCCAGCAGCTTACAACGGGGTATGGGCTACGAGCAGTACTTC
TRBV2	TRBJ2-1	TRBD1	-	CASSAPGQWNNEQFF	TGTGCCAGCAGTGCTCCGGGACAGTGGAACAATGAGCAGTTCTTC
TRBV5-1	TRBJ2-1	TRBD2	-	CASSLGLAGYSDNEQFF	TGCGCCAGCAGCCTGGGACTAGCGGGGTACTCAGACAATGAGCAGTTCTTC
TRBV30	TRBJ1-3	TRBD1	-	CAWGTGLNGNTIYF	TGTGCCTGGGGGACAGGGCTAAATGGAAACACCATATATTTT
TRBV18	TRBJ2-5	-	-	CASSESETQYF	TGTGCCAGCTCCGAAAGCGAGACCCAGTACTTC
TRBV7-9	TRBJ2-7	-	-	CASSPRDTDYEQYF	TGTGCCAGCAGCCCACGGGACACCGACTACGAGCAGTACTTC
TRBV5-4	TRBJ2-3	TRBD2	-	CASSSGLAGGVDTQYF	TGTGCCAGCAGCTCGGGACTAGCGGGGGGGGTAGATACGCAGTATTTT
TRBV29-1	TRBJ2-5	TRBD2	-	CSVEASGGFGTQYF	TGCAGCGTTGAGGCTAGCGGGGGATTTGGGACCCAGTACTTC
TRBV15	TRBJ2-7	-	-	CATSRDHSPTYEQYF	TGTGCCACCAGCAGAGATCACAGCCCAACCTACGAGCAGTACTTC
TRBV5-1	TRBJ1-2	-	-	CASSPDGQPNYGYTF	TGCGCCAGCAGCCCCGACGGACAGCCTAACTATGGCTACACCTTC
TRBV7-2	TRBJ2-1	-	-	CASTHPGRGNEQFF	TGTGCCAGCACCCATCCGGGGAGGGGGAATGAGCAGTTCTTC
TRBV6-5	TRBJ2-2	-	-	CASSRFPNSGELFF	TGTGCCAGCAGTCGATTTCCCAACTCCGGGGAGCTGTTTTTT
TRBV11-2	TRBJ2-1	-	-	CASSLDGGEQFF	TGTGCCAGCAGCTTAGATGGGGGGGAGCAGTTCTTC
TRBV6-4	TRBJ1-5	TRBD1	-	CASSTDRDQPQHF	TGTGCCAGCAGTACCGACAGGGATCAGCCCCAGCATTTT
TRBV27	TRBJ1-2	TRBD1	-	CASIPRWDRANYGYTF	TGTGCCAGCATACCGCGGTGGGACAGAGCTAACTATGGCTACACCTTC
TRBV18	TRBJ2-7	TRBD1	-	CASSGDSPYEQYF	TGTGCCAGTTCAGGGGACAGTCCATACGAGCAGTACTTC
TRBV9	TRBJ2-1	TRBD1	-	CASSVSGQANNEQFF	TGTGCCAGCAGCGTCTCGGGACAGGCGAACAATGAGCAGTTCTTC
TRBV7-9	TRBJ2-3	TRBD2	-	CASSLGGLEVPDTQYF	TGTGCCAGCAGCTTAGGGGGACTAGAGGTACCAGATACGCAGTATTTT
TRBV6-6	TRBJ1-2	-	-	CATSRDTSRFNYGYTF	TGTGCCACCTCCCGGGACACATCCCGTTTTAACTATGGCTACACCTTC
TRBV11-2	TRBJ2-7	-	-	CASSLAQGRYEQYF	TGTGCCAGCAGCTTAGCCCAGGGCCGATACGAGCAGTACTTC
TRBV7-8	TRBJ2-1	TRBD2	once	CASSPPGLAGGNEQFF	TGTGCCAGCAGCCCTCCGGGACTAGCGGGAGGGAATGAGCAGTTCTTC
TRBV4-3	TRBJ2-3	TRBD1	-	CASSQKLITGGSDTQYF	TGCGCCAGCAGCCAGAAACTTATAACAGGGGGCAGCGATACGCAGTATTTT
TRBV9	TRBJ1-2	TRBD1	-	CASSSTTGRIDGYTF	TGTGCCAGCAGCAGTACGACAGGGAGGATTGATGGCTACACCTTC
TRBV6-5	TRBJ2-3	TRBD2	once	CASASPGLGRDTQYF	TGTGCCAGCGCTAGCCCGGGACTAGGGAGAGATACGCAGTATTTT
TRBV11-1	TRBJ1-2	-	-	CASSPLTVNYGYTF	TGTGCCAGCAGCCCACTGACAGTTAACTATGGCTACACCTTC
TRBV7-9	TRBJ2-4	-	few	CASSLGAGLAKNIQYF	TGTGCCAGCAGCTTAGGGGCAGGTCTAGCCAAAAACATTCAGTACTTC
TRBV5-4	TRBJ2-1	-	-	CASSLGGGDYNEQFF	TGTGCCAGCAGCTTGGGGGGCGGGGACTACAATGAGCAGTTCTTC
TRBV5-1	TRBJ2-7	TRBD1	-	CASTTTFGTGVYEQYF	TGCGCCAGCACCACTACCTTCGGGACAGGGGTATACGAGCAGTACTTC
TRBV7-3	TRBJ2-3	-	-	CASSLKGQSTDTQYF	TGTGCCAGCAGCTTAAAAGGACAGAGCACAGATACGCAGTATTTT
TRBV11-2	TRBJ1-2	-	-	CASSLVGGYGYTF	TGTGCCAGCAGCTTAGTCGGGGGGTATGGCTACACCTTC
TRBV11-2	TRBJ2-7	-	-	CASSPTRNEQYF	TGTGCCAGCAGCCCAACGCGAAACGAGCAGTACTTC
TRBV7-9	TRBJ2-5	TRBD1	-	CASSKDRGAQETQYF	TGTGCCAGCAGTAAAGACAGGGGCGCCCAAGAGACCCAGTACTTC
TRBV11-3	TRBJ2-1	TRBD2	-	CASSSASGGANEQFF	TGTGCCAGCAGCTCCGCTAGCGGGGGGGCCAATGAGCAGTTCTTC
TRBV2	TRBJ2-7	-	-	CASSEARGLEQYF	TGTGCCAGCAGTGAAGCCCGAGGGCTGGAGCAGTACTTC
TRBV14	TRBJ2-1	TRBD2	-	CASSQLGTSGGPTYYNEQFF	TGTGCCAGCAGCCAGCTGGGGACTAGCGGGGGCCCGACGTACTACAATGAGCAGTTCTTC
TRBV9	TRBJ2-3	-	-	CASSVAQGNTDTQYF	TGTGCCAGCAGCGTAGCCCAGGGTAACACAGATACGCAGTATTTT
TRBV10-2	TRBJ1-5	-	-	CASSLSWAGFNNQPQHF	TGCGCCAGCAGTCTATCGTGGGCAGGGTTTAACAATCAGCCCCAGCATTTT
TRBV5-8	TRBJ2-3	TRBD1	-	CASSRNLGTATDTQYF	TGTGCCAGCAGCCGCAACCTCGGGACAGCCACAGATACGCAGTATTTT
TRBV6-6	TRBJ2-1	-	-	CASSYIWGPLNEQFF	TGTGCCAGCAGTTACATCTGGGGCCCACTCAATGAGCAGTTCTTC
TRBV10-3	TRBJ2-2	-	-	CAISEVSGSATGELFF	TGTGCCATCAGTGAAGTCTCCGGGTCGGCCACCGGGGAGCTGTTTTTT
TRBV7-9	TRBJ2-5	-	few	CASSSATVKETQYF	TGTGCCAGCAGCTCCGCGACTGTGAAAGAGACCCAGTACTTC
TRBV11-2	TRBJ2-7	-	-	CASSLQGSVGEQYF	TGTGCCAGCAGCTTACAGGGTTCGGTCGGCGAGCAGTACTTC
TRBV9	TRBJ1-2	-	-	CASSVGGGNYGYTF	TGTGCCAGCAGCGTAGGGGGAGGTAACTATGGCTACACCTTC
TRBV7-2	TRBJ2-7	-	-	CASSPYDARSQYF	TGTGCCAGCAGCCCGTACGACGCTAGATCGCAGTACTTC
TRBV5-5	TRBJ2-2	-	few	CASAGWGAVTGELFF	TGTGCCAGCGCGGGATGGGGCGCCGTCACCGGGGAGCTGTTTTTT
TRBV4-1	TRBJ1-6	-	-	CASSQVWAGEGNSPLHF	TGCGCCAGCAGCCAAGTGTGGGCGGGGGAAGGGAATTCACCCCTCCACTTT
TRBV7-9	TRBJ2-5	TRBD1	-	CASSLDRGEETQYF	TGTGCCAGCAGCTTAGACAGGGGGGAGGAGACCCAGTACTTC
TRBV30	TRBJ2-5	-	-	CAWGSLGETQYF	TGTGCCTGGGGATCCCTAGGAGAGACCCAGTACTTC
TRBV2	TRBJ2-5	-	once	CASSVGGGVQETQYF	TGTGCCAGCAGTGTGGGAGGAGGGGTCCAAGAGACCCAGTACTTC
TRBV4-1	TRBJ2-3	TRBD2	-	CASQQGTSGAGADTQYF	TGCGCCAGCCAGCAGGGGACTAGCGGGGCTGGGGCAGATACGCAGTATTTT
TRBV5-7	TRBJ1-2	-	-	CASSSAGYSYGYTF	TGTGCCAGCAGTAGTGCGGGGTATAGCTATGGCTACACCTTC
TRBV21-1	TRBJ1-1	-	few	CASSQDWGLGTEAFF	-
TRBV5-1	TRBJ2-2	TRBD2	-	CASSPTSGVTGELFF	TGCGCCAGCAGCCCGACTAGCGGGGTCACCGGGGAGCTGTTTTTT
TRBV25-1	TRBJ2-1	-	-	CASSAQTEEQFF	TGTGCCAGCAGTGCCCAGACTGAGGAGCAGTTCTTC
TRBV7-3	TRBJ1-2	-	once	CASSLTPNLEGYTF	TGTGCCAGCAGCTTAACACCGAACCTGGAGGGCTACACCTTC
TRBV7-9	TRBJ2-1	-	-	CASSMEVMHEQFF	TGTGCCAGCAGCATGGAGGTTATGCATGAGCAGTTCTTC
TRBV9	TRBJ2-3	-	-	CASSPTGLDAADTQYF	TGTGCCAGCAGCCCAACCGGACTGGATGCGGCAGATACGCAGTATTTT
TRBV7-2	TRBJ2-7	TRBD2	-	CASRFRTSGSYEQYF	TGTGCCAGCAGATTCCGGACTAGCGGCTCCTACGAGCAGTACTTC
TRBV6-5	TRBJ2-1	TRBD2	-	CASSLQPGLAGNEQFF	TGTGCCAGCAGTTTGCAGCCGGGACTAGCTGGCAATGAGCAGTTCTTC